What follows are 2 T cell receptor beta chains derived from one specimen sequenced in a study of blood T cells in healthy people across ages. The second PCR ran roughly 6 to 12 cycles with a sample-barcoded 5' primer and J-beta primers. TCRdb ran MiXCR on the 5' RACE reads and lists one entry per CDR3 protein. In the table there are around 700,000 distinct CDR3 sequences, approximately 25% of which are singletons. These same records also appear under a second study, on T cells of mothers and their children.

The material sequenced was blood. The receptors come from a boy under 18 in good health.

CDR3 in DNA: TGCGCCAGCAGCTTGGATTTGCGGCATAGCTATGGCTACACCTTC. It is translated as CASSLDLRHSYGYTF. This chain links TRBV5-1 with TRBJ1-2; no reliable D call. The germline CDR1 and CDR2 sequences are SGHRS and YFSETQ. The CDR3 loop spans 15 amino acids. V was trimmed by 0 bases and J by 4 bases, leaving 13 bases between them. Full variable domain (missing parts from reference TRBV5-1 and TRBJ1-2): KAGVTQTPRYLIKTRGQQVTLSCSPISGHRSVSWYQQTPGQGLQFLFEYFSETQRNKGNFPGRFSGRQFSNSRSEMNVSTLELGDSALYLCASSLDLRHSYGYTFGSGTRLTVV.

The rearrangement joins TRBV5-6 to TRBJ2-5, with D hard to call. The tail of the sequence fits TRBJ2-1 better, so the J call may be wrong. The length of the CDR3 is 14 residues. Germline lookup yields CDR1 SGHDT and CDR2 YYEEEE. Here the CDR3 reads CASSLEVESDEQFF. The CDR3 bases are TGTGCCAGCAGCTTGGAGGTGGAAAGCGATGAGCAGTTCTTC.